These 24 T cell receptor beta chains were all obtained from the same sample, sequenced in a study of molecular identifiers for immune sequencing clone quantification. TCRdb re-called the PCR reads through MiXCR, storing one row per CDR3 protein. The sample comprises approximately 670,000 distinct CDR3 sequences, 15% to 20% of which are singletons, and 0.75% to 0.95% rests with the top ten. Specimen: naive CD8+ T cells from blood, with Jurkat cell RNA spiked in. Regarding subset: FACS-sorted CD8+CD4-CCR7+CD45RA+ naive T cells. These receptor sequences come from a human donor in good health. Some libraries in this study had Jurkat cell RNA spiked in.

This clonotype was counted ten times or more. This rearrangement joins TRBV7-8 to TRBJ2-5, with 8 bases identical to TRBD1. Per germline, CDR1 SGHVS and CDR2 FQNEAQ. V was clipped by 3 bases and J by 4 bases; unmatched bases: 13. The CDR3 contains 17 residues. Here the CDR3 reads CASSFGIDGTGPETQYF. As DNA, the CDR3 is TGTGCCAGCAGCTTCGGAATTGACGGGACAGGACCAGAGACCCAGTACTTC. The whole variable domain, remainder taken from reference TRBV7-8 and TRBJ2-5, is GAGVSQSPRYKVAKRGQDVALRCDPISGHVSLFWYQQALGQGPEFLTYFQNEAQLDKSGLPSDRFFAERPEGSVSTLKIQRTQQEDSAVYLCASSFGIDGTGPETQYFGPGTRLLVL.

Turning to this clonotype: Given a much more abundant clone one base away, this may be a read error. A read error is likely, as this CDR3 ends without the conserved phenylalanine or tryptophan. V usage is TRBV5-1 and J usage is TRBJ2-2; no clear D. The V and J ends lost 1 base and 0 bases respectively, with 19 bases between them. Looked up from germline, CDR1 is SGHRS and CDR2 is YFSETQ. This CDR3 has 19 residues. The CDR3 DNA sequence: TGCGCCAGCAGCTTGTCCCCCAGATACACTACTCCGAACACCGGGGAGCTGTTTATT. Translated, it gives CASSLSPRYTTPNTGELFI.

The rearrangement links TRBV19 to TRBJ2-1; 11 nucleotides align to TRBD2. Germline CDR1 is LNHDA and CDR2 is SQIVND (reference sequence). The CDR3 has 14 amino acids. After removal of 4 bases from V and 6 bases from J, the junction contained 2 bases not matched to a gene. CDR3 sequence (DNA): TGTGCCAGTAGTACCGGGACTAGCGGCAATGAGCAGTTCTTC. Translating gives CASSTGTSGNEQFF.

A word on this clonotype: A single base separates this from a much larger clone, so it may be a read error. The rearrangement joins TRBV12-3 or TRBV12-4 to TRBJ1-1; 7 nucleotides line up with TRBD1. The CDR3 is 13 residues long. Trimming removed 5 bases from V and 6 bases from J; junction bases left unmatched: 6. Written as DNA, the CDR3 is TGTGCCAGCAGTGACACAGGGGACGCTGAAGCTTTCTTT. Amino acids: CASSDTGDAEAFF.

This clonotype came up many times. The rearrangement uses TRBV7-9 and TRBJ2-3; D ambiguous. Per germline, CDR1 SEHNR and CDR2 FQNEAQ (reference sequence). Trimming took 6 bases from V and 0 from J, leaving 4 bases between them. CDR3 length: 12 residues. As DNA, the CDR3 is TGTGCCAGCAGGAGTAGCACAGATACGCAGTATTTT. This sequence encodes CASRSSTDTQYF.

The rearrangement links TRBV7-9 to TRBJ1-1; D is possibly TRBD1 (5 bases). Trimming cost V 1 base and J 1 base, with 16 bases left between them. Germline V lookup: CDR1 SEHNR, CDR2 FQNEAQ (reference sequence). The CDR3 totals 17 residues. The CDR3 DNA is TGTGCCAGCAGCTTAGGACCGGGGGACCCCGGGAACACTGAAGCTTTCTTT. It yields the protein CASSLGPGDPGNTEAFF. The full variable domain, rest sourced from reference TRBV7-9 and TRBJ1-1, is DTGVSQNPRHKITKRGQNVTFRCDPISEHNRLYWYRQTLGQGPEFLTYFQNEAQLEKSRLLSDRFSAERPKGSFSTLEIQRTEQGDSAMYLCASSLGPGDPGNTEAFFGQGTRLTVV.

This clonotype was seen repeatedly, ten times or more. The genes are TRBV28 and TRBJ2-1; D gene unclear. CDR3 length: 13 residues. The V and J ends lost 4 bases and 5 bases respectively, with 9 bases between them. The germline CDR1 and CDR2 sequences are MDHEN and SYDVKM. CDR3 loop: CASSWPADNEQFF. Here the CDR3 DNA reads TGTGCCAGCAGTTGGCCCGCGGACAATGAGCAGTTCTTC.

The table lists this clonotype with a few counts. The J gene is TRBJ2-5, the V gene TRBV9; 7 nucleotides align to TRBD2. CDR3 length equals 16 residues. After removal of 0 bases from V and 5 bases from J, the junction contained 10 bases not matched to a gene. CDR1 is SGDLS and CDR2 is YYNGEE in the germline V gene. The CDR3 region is CASSVEEGGEGETQYF. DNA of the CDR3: TGTGCCAGCAGCGTAGAAGAGGGCGGGGAGGGCGAGACCCAGTACTTC.

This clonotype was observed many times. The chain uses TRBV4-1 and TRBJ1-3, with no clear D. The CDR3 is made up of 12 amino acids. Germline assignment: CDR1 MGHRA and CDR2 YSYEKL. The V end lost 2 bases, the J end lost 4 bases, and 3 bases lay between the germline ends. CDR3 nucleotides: TGCGCCAGCAGCCAACTGGGAAACACCATATATTTT. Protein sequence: CASSQLGNTIYF.

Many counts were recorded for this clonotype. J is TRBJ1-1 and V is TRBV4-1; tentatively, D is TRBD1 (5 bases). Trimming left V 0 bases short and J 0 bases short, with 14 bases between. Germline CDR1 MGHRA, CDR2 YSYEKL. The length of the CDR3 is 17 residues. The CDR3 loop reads CASSQEEGRGLNTEAFF. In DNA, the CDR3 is TGCGCCAGCAGCCAAGAAGAGGGCCGGGGCCTGAACACTGAAGCTTTCTTT.

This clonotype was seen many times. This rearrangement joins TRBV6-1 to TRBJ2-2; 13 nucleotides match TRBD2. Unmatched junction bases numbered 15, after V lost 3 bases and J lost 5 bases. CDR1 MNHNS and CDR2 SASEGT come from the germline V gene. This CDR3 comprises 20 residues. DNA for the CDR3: TGTGCCAGCAGTGATAGGTCGCTAACTAGCGGGAGGGAACAAACCGGGGAGCTGTTTTTT. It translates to CASSDRSLTSGREQTGELFF.

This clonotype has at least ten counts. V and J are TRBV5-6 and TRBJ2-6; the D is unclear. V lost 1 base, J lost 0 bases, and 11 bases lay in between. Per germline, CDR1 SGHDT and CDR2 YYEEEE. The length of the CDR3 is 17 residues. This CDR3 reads CASSLIGTYSGANVLTF. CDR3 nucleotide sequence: TGTGCCAGCAGCTTGATTGGCACCTACTCTGGGGCCAACGTCCTGACTTTC.

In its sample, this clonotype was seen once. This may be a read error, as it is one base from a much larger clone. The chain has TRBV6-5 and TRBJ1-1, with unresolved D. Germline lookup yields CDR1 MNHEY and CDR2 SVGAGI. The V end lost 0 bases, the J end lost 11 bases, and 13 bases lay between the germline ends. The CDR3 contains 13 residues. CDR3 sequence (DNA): TGTGCCAGCAGTTACTCGCTGCCCTGGAGTGCTTTCTTT. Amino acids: CASSYSLPWSAFF.

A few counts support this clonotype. CDR3 coding DNA: TGTGCCAGCAGCCAATTCCGTACGACTAGCGGGGGGGCCGTTACAGATACGCAGTATTTT. Its protein product is CASSQFRTTSGGAVTDTQYF. The V call is TRBV3-1, the J call TRBJ2-3; 14 nucleotides agree with TRBD2. Trimming took 2 bases from V and 3 from J; bases not matched to a gene: 13. The length of the CDR3 is 20 residues. The V gene's germline CDR1 is LGHDT and CDR2 YNNKEL (reference sequence).

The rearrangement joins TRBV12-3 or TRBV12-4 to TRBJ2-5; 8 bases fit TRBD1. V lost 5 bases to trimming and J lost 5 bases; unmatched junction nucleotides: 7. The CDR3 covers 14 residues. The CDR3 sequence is CASSNGQGRETQYF. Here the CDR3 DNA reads TGTGCCAGCAGTAACGGACAGGGACGGGAGACCCAGTACTTC.

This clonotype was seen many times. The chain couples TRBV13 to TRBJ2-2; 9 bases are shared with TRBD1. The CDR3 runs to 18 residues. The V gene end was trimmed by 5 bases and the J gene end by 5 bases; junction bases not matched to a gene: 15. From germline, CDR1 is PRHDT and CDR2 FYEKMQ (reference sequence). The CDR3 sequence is CASSEIGFPGQGTGELFF. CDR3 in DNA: TGTGCCAGCAGCGAGATCGGGTTCCCGGGACAGGGAACCGGGGAGCTGTTTTTT.

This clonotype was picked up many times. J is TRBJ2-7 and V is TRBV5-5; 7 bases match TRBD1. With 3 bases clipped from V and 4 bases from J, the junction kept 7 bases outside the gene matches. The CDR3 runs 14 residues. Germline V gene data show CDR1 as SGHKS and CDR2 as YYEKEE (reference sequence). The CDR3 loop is CASSWTNRGYEQYF. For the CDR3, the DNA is TGTGCCAGCAGCTGGACGAACAGGGGTTACGAGCAGTACTTC.

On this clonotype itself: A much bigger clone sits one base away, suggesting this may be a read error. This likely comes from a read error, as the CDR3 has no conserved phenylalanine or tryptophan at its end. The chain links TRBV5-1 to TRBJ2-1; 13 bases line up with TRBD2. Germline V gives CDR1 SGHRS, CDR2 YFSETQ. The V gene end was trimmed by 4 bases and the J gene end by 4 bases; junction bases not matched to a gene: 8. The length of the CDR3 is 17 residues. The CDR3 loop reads CASSAWTSGSFYNEQFY. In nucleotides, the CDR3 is TGCGCCAGCAGCGCCTGGACTAGCGGGAGCTTTTACAATGAGCAGTTCTAC.

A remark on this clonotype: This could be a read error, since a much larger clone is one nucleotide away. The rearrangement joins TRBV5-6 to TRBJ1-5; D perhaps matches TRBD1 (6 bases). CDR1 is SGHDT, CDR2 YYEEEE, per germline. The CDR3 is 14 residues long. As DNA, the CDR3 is TGTGTCAGCAGCTTAACAGGGAGGGATCAGCCCCAGCATTTT. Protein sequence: CVSSLTGRDQPQHF.

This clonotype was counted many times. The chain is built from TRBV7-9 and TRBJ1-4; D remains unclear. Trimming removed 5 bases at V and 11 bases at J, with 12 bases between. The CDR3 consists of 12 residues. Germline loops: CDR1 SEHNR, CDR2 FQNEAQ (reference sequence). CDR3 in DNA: TGTGCCAGCAGCCCCCCCGTCCCCAAACTGTTTTTT. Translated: CASSPPVPKLFF.

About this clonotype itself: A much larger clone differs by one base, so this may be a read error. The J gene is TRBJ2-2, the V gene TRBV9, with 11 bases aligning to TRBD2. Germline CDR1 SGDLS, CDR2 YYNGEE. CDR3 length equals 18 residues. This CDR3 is CASSERGTSGSVNGELLF. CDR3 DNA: TGTGCCAGCAGCGAGAGGGGGACTAGCGGCAGCGTGAACGGGGAGCTGCTTTTT. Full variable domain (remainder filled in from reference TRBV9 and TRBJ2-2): DSGVTQTPKHLITATGQRVTLRCSPRSGDLSVYWYQQSLDQGLQFLIQYYNGEERAKGNILERFSAQQFPDLHSELNLSSLELGDSALYFCASSERGTSGSVNGELLFGEGSRLTVL.

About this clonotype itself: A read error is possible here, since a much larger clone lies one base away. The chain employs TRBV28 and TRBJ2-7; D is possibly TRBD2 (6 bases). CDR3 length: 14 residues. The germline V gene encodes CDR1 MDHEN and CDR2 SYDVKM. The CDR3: CASSSGLRSYGQYF. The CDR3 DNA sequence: TGTGCCAGCAGTTCGGGACTTCGCTCCTACGGGCAGTACTTC. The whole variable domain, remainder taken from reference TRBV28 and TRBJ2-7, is DVKVTQSSRYLVKRTGEKVFLECVQDMDHENMFWYRQDPGLGLRLIYFSYDVKMKEKGDIPEGYSVSREKKERFSLILESASTNQTSMYLCASSSGLRSYGQYFGPGTRLTVT.

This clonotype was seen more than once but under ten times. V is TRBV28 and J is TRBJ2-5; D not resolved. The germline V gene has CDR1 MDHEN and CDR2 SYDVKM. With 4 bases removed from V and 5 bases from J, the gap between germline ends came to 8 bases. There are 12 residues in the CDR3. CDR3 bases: TGTGCCAGCAGTTCTCTGTGGGAGACCCAGTACTTC. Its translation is CASSSLWETQYF. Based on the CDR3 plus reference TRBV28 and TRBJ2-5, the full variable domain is DVKVTQSSRYLVKRTGEKVFLECVQDMDHENMFWYRQDPGLGLRLIYFSYDVKMKEKGDIPEGYSVSREKKERFSLILESASTNQTSMYLCASSSLWETQYFGPGTRLLVL.

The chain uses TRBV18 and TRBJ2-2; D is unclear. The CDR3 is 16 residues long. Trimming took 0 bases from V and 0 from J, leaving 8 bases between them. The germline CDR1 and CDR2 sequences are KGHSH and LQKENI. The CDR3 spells CASSPPPSTNTGELFF. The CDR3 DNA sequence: TGTGCCAGCTCACCACCGCCAAGCACGAACACCGGGGAGCTGTTTTTT. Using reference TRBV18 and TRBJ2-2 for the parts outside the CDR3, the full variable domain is NAGVMQNPRHLVRRRGQEARLRCSPMKGHSHVYWYRQLPEEGLKFMVYLQKENIIDESGMPKERFSAEFPKEGPSILRIQQVVRGDSAAYFCASSPPPSTNTGELFFGEGSRLTVL.